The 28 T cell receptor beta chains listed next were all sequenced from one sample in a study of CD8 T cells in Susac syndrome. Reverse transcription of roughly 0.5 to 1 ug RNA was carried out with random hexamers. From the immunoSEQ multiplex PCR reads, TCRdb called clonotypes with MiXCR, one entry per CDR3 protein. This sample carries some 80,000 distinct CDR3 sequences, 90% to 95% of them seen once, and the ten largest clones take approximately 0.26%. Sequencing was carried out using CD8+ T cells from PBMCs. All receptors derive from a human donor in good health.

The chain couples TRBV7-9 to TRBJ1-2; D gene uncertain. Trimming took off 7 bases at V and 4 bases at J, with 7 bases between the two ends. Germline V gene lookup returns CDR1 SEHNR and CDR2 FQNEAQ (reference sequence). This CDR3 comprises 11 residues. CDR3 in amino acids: CASTELYGYTF. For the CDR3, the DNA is TGTGCCAGCACCGAACTCTATGGCTACACCTTC.

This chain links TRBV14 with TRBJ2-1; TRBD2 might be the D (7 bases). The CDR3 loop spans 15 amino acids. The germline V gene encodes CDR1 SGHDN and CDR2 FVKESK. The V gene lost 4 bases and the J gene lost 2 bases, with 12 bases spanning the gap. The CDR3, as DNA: TGTGCCAGCAGCCGGGGGGCGGGAGCCTACAATGAGCAGTTCTTC. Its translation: CASSRGAGAYNEQFF.

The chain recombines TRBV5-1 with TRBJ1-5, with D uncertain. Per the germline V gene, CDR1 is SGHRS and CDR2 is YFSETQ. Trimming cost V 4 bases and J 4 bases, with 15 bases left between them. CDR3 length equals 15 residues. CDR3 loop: CASSIGGQSNQPQHF. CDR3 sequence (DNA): TGCGCCAGCAGCATTGGAGGTCAGAGTAATCAGCCCCAGCATTTT. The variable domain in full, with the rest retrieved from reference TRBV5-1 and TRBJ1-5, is KAGVTQTPRYLIKTRGQQVTLSCSPISGHRSVSWYQQTPGQGLQFLFEYFSETQRNKGNFPGRFSGRQFSNSRSEMNVSTLELGDSALYLCASSIGGQSNQPQHFGDGTRLSIL.

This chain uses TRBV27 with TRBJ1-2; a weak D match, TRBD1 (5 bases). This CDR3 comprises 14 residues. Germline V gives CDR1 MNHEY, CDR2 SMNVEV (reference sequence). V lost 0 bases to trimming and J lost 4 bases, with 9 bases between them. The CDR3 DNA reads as TGTGCCAGCAGTTTATCTGGGGCTCCCTATGGCTACACCTTC. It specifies CASSLSGAPYGYTF.

This chain's CDR3 is CASSLELQGEEKLFF. The DNA for the CDR3 is TGTGCCAGCAGCTTAGAACTGCAGGGGGAGGAAAAACTGTTTTTT. The chain uses TRBV7-9 and TRBJ1-4, with 7 bases aligning to TRBD1. The CDR3 is made up of 15 amino acids. The J segment lost 8 bases and the V segment lost 1 base, leaving 7 bases of the junction unmatched. Per the germline V gene, CDR1 is SEHNR and CDR2 is FQNEAQ (reference sequence).

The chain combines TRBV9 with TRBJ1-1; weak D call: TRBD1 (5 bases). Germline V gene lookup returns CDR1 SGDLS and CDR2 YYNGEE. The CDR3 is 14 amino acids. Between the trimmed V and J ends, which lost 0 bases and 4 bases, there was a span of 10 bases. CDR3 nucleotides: TGTGCCAGCAGCGTAGCTGGACATACCACTGAAGCTTTCTTT. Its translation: CASSVAGHTTEAFF.

The CDR3 nucleotides read TGCGCCAGCAGCTTGGTCGGTTACGAGCAGTACTTC. Translating it yields CASSLVGYEQYF. This chain connects TRBV5-1 to TRBJ2-7, with D uncertain. Germline CDR1 SGHRS, CDR2 YFSETQ. The CDR3 length is 12 residues. Trimming took 0 bases from V and 4 from J, leaving 5 bases between them.

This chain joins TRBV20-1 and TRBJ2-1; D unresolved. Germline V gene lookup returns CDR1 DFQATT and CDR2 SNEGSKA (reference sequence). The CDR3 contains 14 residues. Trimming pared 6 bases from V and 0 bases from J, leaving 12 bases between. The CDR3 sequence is CSAPSAHSYNEQFF. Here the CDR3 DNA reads TGCAGTGCACCGTCGGCTCACTCCTACAATGAGCAGTTCTTC.

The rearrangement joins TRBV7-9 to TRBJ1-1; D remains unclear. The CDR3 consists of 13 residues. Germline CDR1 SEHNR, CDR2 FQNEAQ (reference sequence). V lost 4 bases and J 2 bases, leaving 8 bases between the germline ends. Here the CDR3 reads CASSSDRNTEAFF. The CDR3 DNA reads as TGTGCCAGCAGCTCCGACCGAAACACTGAAGCTTTCTTT.

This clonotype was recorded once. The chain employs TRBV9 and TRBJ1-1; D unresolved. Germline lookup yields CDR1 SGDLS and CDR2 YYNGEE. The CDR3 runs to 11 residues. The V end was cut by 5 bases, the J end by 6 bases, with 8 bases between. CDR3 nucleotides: TGTGCCAGCAGTTCCGGACCTGAAGCTTTCTTT. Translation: CASSSGPEAFF.

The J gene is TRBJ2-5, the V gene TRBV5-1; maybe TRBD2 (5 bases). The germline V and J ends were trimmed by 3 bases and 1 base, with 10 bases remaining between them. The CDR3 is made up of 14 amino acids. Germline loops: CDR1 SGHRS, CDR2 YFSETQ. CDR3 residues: CASSSDFTQETQYF. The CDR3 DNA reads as TGCGCCAGCAGCTCGGACTTCACCCAAGAGACCCAGTACTTC.

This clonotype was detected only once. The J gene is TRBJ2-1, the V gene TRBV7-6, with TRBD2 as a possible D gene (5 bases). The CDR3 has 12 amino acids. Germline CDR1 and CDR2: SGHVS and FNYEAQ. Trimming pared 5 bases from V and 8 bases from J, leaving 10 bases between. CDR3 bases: TGTGCCAGCAGCCCTAACGGGGATGAGCAGTTCTTC. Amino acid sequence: CASSPNGDEQFF. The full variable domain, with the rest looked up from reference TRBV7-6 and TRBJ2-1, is GAGVSQSPRYKVTKRGQDVALRCDPISGHVSLYWYRQALGQGPEFLTYFNYEAQQDKSGLPNDRFSAERPEGSISTLTIQRTEQRDSAMYRCASSPNGDEQFFGPGTRLTVL.

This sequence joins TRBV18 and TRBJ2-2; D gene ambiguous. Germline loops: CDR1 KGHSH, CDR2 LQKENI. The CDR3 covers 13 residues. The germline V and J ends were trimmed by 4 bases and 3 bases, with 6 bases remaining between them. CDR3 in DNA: TGTGCCAGCTCACAAACGGACACCGGGGAGCTGTTTTTT. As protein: CASSQTDTGELFF.

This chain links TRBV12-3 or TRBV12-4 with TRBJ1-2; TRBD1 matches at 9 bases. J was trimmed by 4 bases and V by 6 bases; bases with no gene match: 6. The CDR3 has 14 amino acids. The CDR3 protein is CASRGQGGIYGYTF. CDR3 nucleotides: TGTGCCAGCAGGGGACAGGGAGGAATCTATGGCTACACCTTC.

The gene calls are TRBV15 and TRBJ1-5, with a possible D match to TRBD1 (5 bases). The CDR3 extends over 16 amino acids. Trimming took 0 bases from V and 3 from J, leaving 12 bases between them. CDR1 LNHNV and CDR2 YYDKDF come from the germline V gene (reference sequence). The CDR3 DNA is TGTGCCACCAGCAGAGATGAGACAGTCGTCAATCAGCCCCAGCATTTT. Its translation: CATSRDETVVNQPQHF.

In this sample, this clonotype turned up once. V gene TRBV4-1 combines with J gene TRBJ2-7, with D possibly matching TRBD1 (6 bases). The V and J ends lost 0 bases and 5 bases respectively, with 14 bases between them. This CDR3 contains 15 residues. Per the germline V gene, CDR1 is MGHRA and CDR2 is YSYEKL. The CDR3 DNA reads TGCGCCAGCAGCCAAGATAGGGACATTTTCAACGAGCAGTACTTC. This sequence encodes CASSQDRDIFNEQYF.

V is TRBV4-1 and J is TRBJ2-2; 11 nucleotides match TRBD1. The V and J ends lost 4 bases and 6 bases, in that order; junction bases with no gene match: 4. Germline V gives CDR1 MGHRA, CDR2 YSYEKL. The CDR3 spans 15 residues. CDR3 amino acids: CASSPGQGAPGELFF. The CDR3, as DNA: TGCGCCAGCAGCCCTGGACAGGGGGCGCCCGGGGAGCTGTTTTTT.

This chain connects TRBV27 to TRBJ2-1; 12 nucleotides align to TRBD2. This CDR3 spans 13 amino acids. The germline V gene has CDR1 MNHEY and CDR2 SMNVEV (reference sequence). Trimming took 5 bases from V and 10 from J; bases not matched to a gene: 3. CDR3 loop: CASSPGLAGEQFF. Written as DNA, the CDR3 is TGTGCCAGCAGTCCCGGACTAGCGGGGGAGCAGTTCTTC.

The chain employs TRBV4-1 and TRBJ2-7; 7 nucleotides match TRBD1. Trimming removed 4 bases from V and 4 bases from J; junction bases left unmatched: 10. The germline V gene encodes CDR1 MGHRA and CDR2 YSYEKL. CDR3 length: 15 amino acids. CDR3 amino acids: CASSRNRDSEYEQYF. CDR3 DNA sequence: TGCGCCAGCAGCCGAAACCGGGACAGTGAATACGAGCAGTACTTC.

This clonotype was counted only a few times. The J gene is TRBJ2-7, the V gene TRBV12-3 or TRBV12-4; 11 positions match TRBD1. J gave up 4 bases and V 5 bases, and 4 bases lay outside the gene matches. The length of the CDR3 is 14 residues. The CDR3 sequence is CASSLGTGGYEQYF. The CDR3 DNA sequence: TGTGCCAGCAGTCTCGGGACAGGGGGGTACGAGCAGTACTTC.

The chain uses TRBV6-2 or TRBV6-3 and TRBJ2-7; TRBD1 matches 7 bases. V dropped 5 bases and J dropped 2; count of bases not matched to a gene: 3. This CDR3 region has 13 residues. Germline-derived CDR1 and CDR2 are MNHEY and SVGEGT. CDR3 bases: TGTGCCAGCAGTCCACAGGGGCCCTACGAGCAGTACTTC. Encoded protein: CASSPQGPYEQYF.

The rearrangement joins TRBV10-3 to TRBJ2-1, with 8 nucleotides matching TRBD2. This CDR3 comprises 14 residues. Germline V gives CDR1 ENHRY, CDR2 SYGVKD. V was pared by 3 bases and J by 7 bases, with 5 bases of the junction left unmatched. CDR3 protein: CAISDLAGKNEQFF. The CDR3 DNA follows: TGTGCCATCAGTGACTTAGCGGGAAAGAATGAGCAGTTCTTC.

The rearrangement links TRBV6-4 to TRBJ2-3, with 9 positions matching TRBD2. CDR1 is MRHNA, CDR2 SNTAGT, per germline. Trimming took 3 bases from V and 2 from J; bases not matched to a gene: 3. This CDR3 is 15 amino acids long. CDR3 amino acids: CASSETSGATDTQYF. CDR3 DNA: TGTGCCAGCAGTGAGACTAGCGGAGCCACAGATACGCAGTATTTT.

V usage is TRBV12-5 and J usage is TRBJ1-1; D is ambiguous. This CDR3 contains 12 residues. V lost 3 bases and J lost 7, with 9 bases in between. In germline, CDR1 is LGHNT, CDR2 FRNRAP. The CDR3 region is CASGFRDGEAFF. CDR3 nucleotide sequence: TGTGCTAGTGGTTTCCGTGACGGTGAAGCTTTCTTT.

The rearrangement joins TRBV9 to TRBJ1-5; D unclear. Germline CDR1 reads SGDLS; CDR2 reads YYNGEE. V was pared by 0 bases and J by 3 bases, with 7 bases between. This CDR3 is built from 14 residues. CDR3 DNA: TGTGCCAGCAGCGTAGGCGTCATCAATCAGCCCCAGCATTTT. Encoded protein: CASSVGVINQPQHF.

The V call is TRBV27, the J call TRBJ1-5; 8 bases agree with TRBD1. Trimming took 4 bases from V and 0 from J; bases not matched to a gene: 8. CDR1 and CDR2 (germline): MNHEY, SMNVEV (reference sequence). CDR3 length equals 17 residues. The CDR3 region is CASSSWDRTYSNQPQHF. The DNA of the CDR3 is TGTGCCAGCAGTTCATGGGACAGGACGTATAGCAATCAGCCCCAGCATTTT.

CDR3 loop: CASSLTGGAHYGYTF. The DNA of the CDR3 is TGTGCCAGCAGCTTGACAGGGGGCGCGCACTATGGCTACACCTTC. The chain is built from TRBV5-5 and TRBJ1-2, with 9 positions matching TRBD1. With V trimmed by 1 base and J by 3 bases, 4 bases remained unmatched. The CDR3 has 15 residues. Germline lookup yields CDR1 SGHKS and CDR2 YYEKEE (reference sequence).

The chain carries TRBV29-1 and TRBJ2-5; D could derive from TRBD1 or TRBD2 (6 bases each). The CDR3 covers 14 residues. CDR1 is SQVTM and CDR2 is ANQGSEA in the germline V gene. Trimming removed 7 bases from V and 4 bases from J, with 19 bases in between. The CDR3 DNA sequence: TGCAGCGCCCCAAGGGGGACTGTTGGAGAGACCCAGTACTTC. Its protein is CSAPRGTVGETQYF.